This T cell receptor beta chain derives from a study of shared clonotypes between healthy human individuals. Sequencing was performed with immunoSEQ multiplex PCR; in TCRdb, only in-frame clones are kept and a portion is missing. The sample contains around 990,000 clones, 70% to 80% of which appear only once. The sequenced sample consisted of memory CD4+ T cells from PBMCs. Subset defined: CD45RA-negative fraction. This receptor was identified in a man between 18 and 29 years old in good health. Some clones in this sample may be carry-over from other donors' samples.

The CDR3 here is CASSLGLAGGRRSYEQYF. The DNA of the CDR3 is TGCGCCAGCAGCTTGGGACTAGCGGGAGGGCGCCGCTCCTACGAGCAGTACTTC. The rearrangement uses TRBV5-1 and TRBJ2-7; TRBD2 matches at 14 bases. Germline loops: CDR1 SGHRS, CDR2 YFSETQ. This CDR3 contains 18 residues. After removal of 0 bases from V and 0 bases from J, the junction contained 5 bases not matched to a gene.